These 32 T cell receptor beta chains were sequenced from one sample in a study of regulatory T cells in long-lasting Graves disease. Both iRepertoire HTBI primers and Arm-PCR of CDR3 regions were used to build the TCR beta libraries. TCRdb reprocessed the multiplex PCR reads with MiXCR, giving one entry per CDR3 protein. Here the sample spans over 300,000 distinct CDR3 sequences, around 16% being singletons. Time point reported: newly diagnosed GD, antithyroid drugs for less than 3 months. The TCR library was made from RNA that had been extracted from PBMCs in TRIzol. Sequencing used peripheral blood mononuclear cells (PBMCs), obtained at new diagnosis, from a patient treated with antithyroid drugs. The receptors come from a female donor with Graves disease.

The sample holds many counts of this clonotype. V is TRBV27 and J is TRBJ1-1, with TRBD1 matching over 8 bases. The CDR3 runs to 14 residues. V lost 5 bases, J lost 4 bases, and 6 bases stayed unmatched. Germline CDR1 and CDR2: MNHEY and SMNVEV (reference sequence). CDR3: CASSAPTGGTEAFF. The CDR3, as DNA: TGTGCCAGCAGTGCCCCTACAGGGGGCACTGAAGCTTTCTTT.

At least ten counts were recorded for this clonotype. The gene calls are TRBV20-1 and TRBJ1-5; 7 bases align to TRBD1. V trimming: 1 base; J trimming: 11 bases; junction bases outside the gene matches: 11. The CDR3 sequence is 14 residues long. Germline V gives CDR1 DFQATT, CDR2 SNEGSKA (reference sequence). The DNA of the CDR3 is TGCAGTGCTAGAGGGAACAGGGGCGACAGGGCCCAGCATTTT. This sequence encodes CSARGNRGDRAQHF.

This clonotype was observed many times. The genes are TRBV12-3 or TRBV12-4 and TRBJ1-5; 10 bases are shared with TRBD1. Trimming cost V 6 bases and J 2 bases; bases outside gene matches: 7. CDR3 size: 16 residues. The CDR3 sequence: CASSNRGTGGNQPQHF. CDR3 DNA sequence: TGTGCCAGCAGCAATCGCGGGACAGGGGGCAATCAGCCCCAGCATTTT.

The V gene is TRBV7-9, the J gene TRBJ2-7, with 7 bases aligning to TRBD2. Looked up from germline, CDR1 is SEHNR and CDR2 is FQNEAQ (reference sequence). The CDR3 spans 16 residues. V shed 1 base, J shed 0 bases, and the junction held 6 bases outside the gene matches. The CDR3 loop reads CASSLVRDYGSYEQYF. CDR3 nucleotide sequence: TGTGCCAGCAGCTTAGTTAGGGACTACGGCTCCTACGAGCAGTACTTC.

This clonotype showed up many times. V and J are TRBV27 and TRBJ2-5, with 7 bases that match TRBD2. The ends lost 2 bases at V and 4 bases at J; junction bases unmatched: 10. The CDR3 loop spans 16 amino acids. Germline CDR1 is MNHEY and CDR2 is SMNVEV (reference sequence). Written as DNA, the CDR3 is TGTGCCAGCAGTTTAGGGGCGGGAGTGTTGGGAGAGACCCAGTACTTC. Translating gives CASSLGAGVLGETQYF.

In this sample, this clonotype turned up many times. The gene calls are TRBV11-2 and TRBJ1-5; no clear D gene. The ends were cut back, 3 bases at V and 5 bases at J, with 11 bases in the middle. Germline-derived CDR1 and CDR2 are SGHAT and FQNNGV. There are 14 residues in the CDR3. CDR3 residues: CASSFGLADQPQHF. CDR3 bases: TGTGCCAGCAGCTTCGGCCTTGCGGATCAGCCCCAGCATTTT. The variable domain in full, with the rest retrieved from reference TRBV11-2 and TRBJ1-5, is EAGVAQSPRYKIIEKRQSVAFWCNPISGHATLYWYQQILGQGPKLLIQFQNNGVVDDSQLPKDRFSAERLKGVDSTLKIQPAKLEDSAVYLCASSFGLADQPQHFGDGTRLSIL.

This clonotype was counted ten times or more. The chain combines TRBV20-1 with TRBJ1-5; no clear D. The V and J ends lost 6 bases and 1 base respectively, with 10 bases between them. The CDR3 is 13 amino acids. Germline V gene sequence: CDR1 DFQATT, CDR2 SNEGSKA (reference sequence). This CDR3 reads CSADPLSNQPQHF. Here the CDR3 DNA reads TGCAGTGCCGACCCCCTAAGCAATCAGCCCCAGCATTTT.

The table lists this clonotype with many counts. The V gene is TRBV11-2, the J gene TRBJ2-2, with D possibly being TRBD1 or TRBD2 (6 bases each). This CDR3 spans 17 amino acids. Trimming took off 6 bases at V and 0 bases at J, with 17 bases between the two ends. Per the germline V gene, CDR1 is SGHAT and CDR2 is FQNNGV. The CDR3 is CASRGEGGPPNTGELFF. DNA for the CDR3: TGTGCCAGCAGGGGAGAGGGGGGACCACCGAACACCGGGGAGCTGTTTTTT.

This clonotype was counted many times. V usage is TRBV20-1 and J usage is TRBJ2-3; 7 bases map to TRBD2. J was trimmed by 2 bases and V by 1 base; bases with no gene match: 9. The germline V gene encodes CDR1 DFQATT and CDR2 SNEGSKA (reference sequence). This CDR3 contains 16 residues. The CDR3 coding sequence is TGCAGTGCTAGAGCCGCCCGCGGGGGTAACACAGATACGCAGTATTTT. It translates to CSARAARGGNTDTQYF.

There are a few counts of this clonotype. The rearrangement uses TRBV10-3 and TRBJ2-7, with 12 bases lining up with TRBD2. The V and J ends lost 4 bases and 4 bases, in that order; junction bases with no gene match: 11. CDR1 is ENHRY, CDR2 SYGVKD, per germline. The CDR3 consists of 17 residues. This CDR3 is CAISGVTSGSYPYEQYF. The CDR3 DNA follows: TGTGCCATCAGTGGAGTGACTAGCGGGAGCTATCCATACGAGCAGTACTTC.

V is TRBV19 and J is TRBJ2-1; D unresolved. With 5 bases removed from V and 4 bases from J, the gap between germline ends came to 18 bases. This CDR3 contains 16 residues. CDR1 LNHDA and CDR2 SQIVND come from the germline V gene (reference sequence). The CDR3 loop reads CASSLGQPTPYNEQFF. The DNA for the CDR3 is TGTGCCAGTAGTCTTGGGCAGCCAACCCCTTACAATGAGCAGTTCTTC.

The chain links TRBV6-5 to TRBJ2-7; possibly TRBD2 for D (5 bases). CDR1 and CDR2 (germline): MNHEY, SVGAGI. This CDR3 spans 15 amino acids. Trimming stripped 0 bases from V and 3 bases from J, with 12 bases between. The CDR3 loop is CASSYSPSSGYEQYF. The CDR3 DNA follows: TGTGCCAGCAGTTACTCTCCCAGCAGCGGCTACGAGCAGTACTTC.

This clonotype was detected only a few times. V is TRBV7-9 and J is TRBJ1-4; 7 bases map to TRBD1. This CDR3 has 14 residues. Trimming cost V 0 bases and J 8 bases; bases outside gene matches: 3. The germline V gene has CDR1 SEHNR and CDR2 FQNEAQ (reference sequence). This CDR3 is CASSLARGIEKLFF. As DNA, the CDR3 is TGTGCCAGCAGCTTAGCCAGGGGGATCGAAAAACTGTTTTTT.

This clonotype was observed a single time. This sequence joins TRBV5-1 and TRBJ2-7, with 10 bases identical to TRBD2. CDR3 length: 15 residues. Germline-derived CDR1 and CDR2 are SGHRS and YFSETQ. Trimming cost V 0 bases and J 2 bases; bases outside gene matches: 2. The CDR3 region is CASSLASGSPYEQYF. Here the CDR3 DNA reads TGCGCCAGCAGCTTGGCTAGCGGGAGCCCCTACGAGCAGTACTTC.

This clonotype has only a few counts. The rearrangement links TRBV2 to TRBJ2-2; D not certain. Germline CDR1 reads SNHLY; CDR2 reads FYNNEI. The ends were cut back, 0 bases at V and 8 bases at J, with 4 bases in the middle. The CDR3 loop spans 12 amino acids. CDR3 in amino acids: CASSEALGELFF. CDR3 bases: TGTGCCAGCAGTGAAGCGCTAGGGGAGCTGTTTTTT.

This clonotype was seen many times. The rearrangement uses TRBV29-1 and TRBJ2-3; 8 positions agree with TRBD1. Per germline, CDR1 SQVTM and CDR2 ANQGSEA. Trimming removed 1 base from V and 4 bases from J; junction bases left unmatched: 7. The CDR3 extends over 15 amino acids. Here the CDR3 DNA reads TGCAGCGTTGAAGGCGTCAGGGGGCAAGCAGATACGCAGTATTTT. It encodes CSVEGVRGQADTQYF.

This clonotype was seen many times. V gene TRBV7-9 combines with J gene TRBJ2-7; tentative D call: TRBD1 (6 bases). The CDR3 spans 15 residues. Trimming took 5 bases from V and 0 from J, leaving 14 bases between them. Per the germline V gene, CDR1 is SEHNR and CDR2 is FQNEAQ (reference sequence). CDR3 amino acids: CASSAGQKDSYEQYF. Written as DNA, the CDR3 is TGTGCCAGCAGCGCCGGACAGAAGGACTCCTACGAGCAGTACTTC. Supplemented by reference TRBV7-9 and TRBJ2-7, the full variable domain reads DTGVSQNPRHKITKRGQNVTFRCDPISEHNRLYWYRQTLGQGPEFLTYFQNEAQLEKSRLLSDRFSAERPKGSFSTLEIQRTEQGDSAMYLCASSAGQKDSYEQYFGPGTRLTVT.

This clonotype came up many times. The V and J genes are TRBV6-2 or TRBV6-3 and TRBJ1-2; the D gene is possibly TRBD1 (5 bases). V was shortened by 0 bases and J by 3 bases, with 14 bases between the two germline ends. The CDR3 is 16 amino acids. In germline, CDR1 is MNHEY, CDR2 SVGEGT. The CDR3 sequence is CASSYSGTGPHYGYTF. CDR3 DNA: TGTGCCAGCAGTTACTCCGGGACCGGGCCTCACTATGGCTACACCTTC.

As regards this clonotype: Being one base from a much bigger clone, this may be a read error. The chain carries TRBV7-2 and TRBJ2-5; perhaps TRBD1 as D (6 bases). CDR1 is SGHTA, CDR2 FQGNSA, per germline. The CDR3 runs to 17 residues. Trimming stripped 2 bases from V and 0 bases from J, with 16 bases between. The CDR3 is CASSLRAAGEYQETQYF. The CDR3 nucleotides are TGTGCCAGCAGCTTAAGGGCGGCAGGGGAGTACCAAGAGACCCAGTACTTC.

This clonotype was recorded at least ten times. The gene calls are TRBV5-1 and TRBJ2-1; D possibly corresponds to TRBD2 (6 bases). The germline CDR1 and CDR2 sequences are SGHRS and YFSETQ. The CDR3 has 15 amino acids. The V end lost 0 bases, the J end lost 3 bases, and 10 bases lay between the germline ends. The CDR3 sequence: CASSLELADYNEQFF. In nucleotides, the CDR3 is TGCGCCAGCAGCTTGGAACTAGCAGACTACAATGAGCAGTTCTTC.

This clonotype was found many times. The chain links TRBV27 to TRBJ2-3; D unclear. The CDR3 contains 14 residues. Trimming pared 7 bases from V and 2 bases from J, leaving 13 bases between. The germline V gene has CDR1 MNHEY and CDR2 SMNVEV (reference sequence). The CDR3 sequence is CASTQADDTDTQYF. The CDR3 nucleotides are TGTGCCAGCACTCAGGCGGACGACACAGATACGCAGTATTTT.

The J gene is TRBJ2-2, the V gene TRBV30, with no clear D. The CDR3 covers 16 residues. CDR1 and CDR2 (germline): GTSNPN, SVGIG (reference sequence). V shed 3 bases and J shed 0 bases, with 14 bases lying between them. CDR3 nucleotides: TGTGCCTGGAGCCGACTCAGGACCCCGAACACCGGGGAGCTGTTTTTT. This gives the protein CAWSRLRTPNTGELFF.

The chain recombines TRBV4-3 with TRBJ1-5; the D is unclear. V dropped 0 bases and J dropped 4 bases, with 19 bases sitting between them. Looked up from germline, CDR1 is LGHNA and CDR2 is YSLEER. This CDR3 comprises 18 residues. The DNA for the CDR3 is TGCGCCAGCAGCCAAGAGTGGCAGCAACGGCCAAAGAATCAGCCCCAGCATTTT. This encodes CASSQEWQQRPKNQPQHF.

The table lists this clonotype with many counts. The J gene is TRBJ2-7, the V gene TRBV27, with 11 bases lining up with TRBD1. The germline CDR1 and CDR2 sequences are MNHEY and SMNVEV (reference sequence). This CDR3 region has 14 residues. Trimming cost V 3 bases and J 2 bases; bases outside gene matches: 0. CDR3 sequence: CASSLDRGPYEQYF. Written as DNA, the CDR3 is TGTGCCAGCAGTTTGGACAGGGGGCCCTACGAGCAGTACTTC.

There are many counts of this clonotype. The rearrangement uses TRBV4-1 and TRBJ2-7; possibly TRBD1 for D (6 bases). The V end was cut by 2 bases, the J end by 1 base, with 12 bases between. Looked up from germline, CDR1 is MGHRA and CDR2 is YSYEKL. The CDR3 length is 15 residues. Here the CDR3 reads CASSQTGMGSYEQYF. In nucleotides, the CDR3 is TGCGCCAGCAGCCAAACAGGGATGGGGTCCTACGAGCAGTACTTC.

Here the CDR3 reads CATSDSDHATFTDTQYF. Written as DNA, the CDR3 is TGTGCCACCAGTGATTCCGACCACGCCACCTTCACAGATACGCAGTATTTT. The chain links TRBV24-1 to TRBJ2-3; D gene ambiguous. The CDR3 length is 17 residues. Between the trimmed V and J ends, which lost 2 bases and 2 bases, there was a span of 16 bases. Germline V gives CDR1 KGHDR, CDR2 SFDVKD.

The table lists this clonotype with a few counts. This sequence joins TRBV20-1 and TRBJ2-7, with D tentatively TRBD1 (6 bases). Per the germline V gene, CDR1 is DFQATT and CDR2 is SNEGSKA (reference sequence). V shed 6 bases and J shed 7 bases, with 19 bases lying between them. The CDR3 runs to 13 residues. The CDR3 spells CSAINPGHAEQYF. In nucleotides, the CDR3 is TGCAGTGCAATTAATCCGGGACACGCGGAGCAGTACTTC.

This clonotype was observed a handful of times. This rearrangement joins TRBV6-5 to TRBJ2-1; TRBD1 is a possible D gene (5 bases). The CDR3 runs 14 residues. Trimming left V 4 bases short and J 6 bases short, with 13 bases between. Germline assignment: CDR1 MNHEY and CDR2 SVGAGI. CDR3 loop: CASSSRTTLNEQFF. CDR3 bases: TGTGCCAGCAGTTCAAGGACAACCCTCAATGAGCAGTTCTTC.

This chain joins TRBV6-1 and TRBJ1-1, with D perhaps matching TRBD1 (5 bases). V shed 4 bases and J shed 4 bases, with 13 bases lying between them. The CDR3 extends over 14 amino acids. The germline V gene encodes CDR1 MNHNS and CDR2 SASEGT. The CDR3 protein is CASSVGPEGTEAFF. CDR3 DNA sequence: TGTGCCAGCAGTGTGGGACCCGAGGGCACTGAAGCTTTCTTT.

This clonotype was counted a few times. The CDR3 DNA is TGCGCCAGCAGCCAAGTACTAGCTGGACGCCGTAGGGATGAGCAGTTCTTC. This encodes CASSQVLAGRRRDEQFF. The genes are TRBV4-1 and TRBJ2-1; weak D call: TRBD2 (6 bases). Germline lookup yields CDR1 MGHRA and CDR2 YSYEKL. The CDR3 covers 17 residues. Trimming took off 1 base at V and 8 bases at J, with 21 bases between the two ends.

In this sample, this clonotype turned up a few times. The chain has TRBV6-9 and TRBJ2-3, with D possibly being TRBD2 (6 bases). Trimming removed 3 bases from V and 1 base from J, with 11 bases in between. Germline V gene data show CDR1 as MNHGY and CDR2 as SVAAGI. This CDR3 contains 15 residues. The CDR3 spells CASSYTSRGTDTQYF. The CDR3 nucleotides read TGTGCCAGCAGTTACACTAGCCGGGGCACAGATACGCAGTATTTT.

This clonotype was seen ten or more times. The CDR3 loop is CASSQRTSSYEQYF. The CDR3 DNA follows: TGCGCCAGCAGCCAGAGGACAAGCTCCTACGAGCAGTACTTC. The chain recombines TRBV4-1 with TRBJ2-7; maybe TRBD1 (5 bases). Germline assignment: CDR1 MGHRA and CDR2 YSYEKL. CDR3 length: 14 amino acids. Deletions cut 3 bases from V and 0 bases from J, with 9 bases between.